The clone carrying this T cell receptor (beta chain) has only a few counts. One end of the junction is discordant with germline, which a read error may explain. The data derive from a study of chemoradiotherapy in HPV16-positive cancers. The germline gives CDR1 MNHNS, CDR2 SASEGT. CDR3 length equals 14 residues. Clones were sequenced by immunoSEQ multiplex PCR, and TCRdb holds only the in-frame ones, with some missing. The table lists 20,000 to 30,000 clones, about 88% of them singletons. The chain uses TRBV6-1 and TRBJ2-1, with D possibly TRBD2 on 5 matching bases. The material was blood, obtained from a patient who underwent chemoradiotherapy. This TCR derives from a human donor with HPV-associated anogenital cancer. This CDR3 is CASNWGRERPSMVF. The CDR3 DNA sequence: TGTGCCAGCAATTGGGGAAGGGAGCGACCCTCGATGGTCTTC.